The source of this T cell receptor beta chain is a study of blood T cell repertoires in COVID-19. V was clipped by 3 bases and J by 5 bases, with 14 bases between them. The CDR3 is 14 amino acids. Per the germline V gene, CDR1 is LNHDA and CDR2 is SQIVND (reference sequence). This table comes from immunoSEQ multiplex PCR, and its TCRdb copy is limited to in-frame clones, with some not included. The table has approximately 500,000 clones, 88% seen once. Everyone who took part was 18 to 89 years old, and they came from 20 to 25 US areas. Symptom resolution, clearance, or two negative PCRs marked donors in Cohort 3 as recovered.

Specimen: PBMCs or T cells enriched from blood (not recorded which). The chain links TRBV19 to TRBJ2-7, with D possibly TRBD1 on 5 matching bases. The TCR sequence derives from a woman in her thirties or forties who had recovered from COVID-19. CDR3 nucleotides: TGTGCCAGTAGTATTGTTGAAGGGGCGAACGAGCAGTACTTC. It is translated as CASSIVEGANEQYF.